Following are 23 T cell receptor beta chains from one sample sequenced in a study of blood T cell repertoires in COVID-19. Only in-frame clones appear in the TCRdb table, and some are missing; sequencing was by immunoSEQ multiplex PCR. The table has some 130,000 clones, about 92% seen once. Source material: peripheral blood. These receptors all stem from a man in his fifties or sixties with COVID-19, enrolled during active disease.

The chain employs TRBV7-3 and TRBJ2-5; a possible D gene is TRBD1 (6 bases). There are 13 residues in the CDR3. Germline-derived CDR1 and CDR2 are SGHTA and FQGTGA. Trimming stripped 3 bases from V and 2 bases from J, with 7 bases between. The CDR3 is CASSFTGQETQYF. CDR3 DNA sequence: TGTGCCAGCAGCTTCACAGGGCAAGAGACCCAGTACTTC.

The chain uses TRBV9 and TRBJ2-7; perhaps TRBD1 as D (5 bases). The CDR3 is made up of 17 amino acids. V dropped 0 bases and J dropped 5 bases, with 21 bases sitting between them. CDR1 and CDR2 (germline): SGDLS, YYNGEE. Here the CDR3 reads CASSVGLSDNNGHEQYF. In DNA, the CDR3 is TGTGCCAGCAGCGTAGGACTCTCGGACAACAATGGCCACGAGCAGTACTTC. The entire variable domain, with the rest obtained from reference TRBV9 and TRBJ2-7, is as follows: DSGVTQTPKHLITATGQRVTLRCSPRSGDLSVYWYQQSLDQGLQFLIQYYNGEERAKGNILERFSAQQFPDLHSELNLSSLELGDSALYFCASSVGLSDNNGHEQYFGPGTRLTVT.

This rearrangement joins TRBV28 to TRBJ1-1, with TRBD1 as a possible D gene (5 bases). Germline V gene data show CDR1 as MDHEN and CDR2 as SYDVKM. This CDR3 contains 13 residues. V lost 7 bases to trimming and J lost 5 bases, with 14 bases between them. Written as DNA, the CDR3 is TGTGCCAGCAAGATCGACAGTAGAACTGAAGCTTTCTTT. Encoded protein: CASKIDSRTEAFF.

The chain couples TRBV10-3 to TRBJ2-7, with 8 bases matching TRBD2. V shed 2 bases, J shed 2 bases, and the junction held 5 bases outside the gene matches. The CDR3 covers 15 residues. The V gene's germline CDR1 is ENHRY and CDR2 SYGVKD. The CDR3 bases are TGTGCCATCAGTGAGGCCCTAGCGGGTACCTACGAGCAGTACTTC. Protein: CAISEALAGTYEQYF.

The V and J genes are TRBV5-1 and TRBJ1-1, with TRBD1 matching over 8 bases. CDR1 is SGHRS and CDR2 is YFSETQ in the germline V gene. This CDR3 region has 13 residues. V trimming: 3 bases; J trimming: 5 bases; junction bases outside the gene matches: 3. This CDR3 reads CASSSRDRTEAFF. The CDR3 DNA is TGCGCCAGCAGCTCCCGGGACAGGACTGAAGCTTTCTTT.

The count of this clone is one. This sequence joins TRBV9 and TRBJ1-1; 8 bases line up with TRBD1. The CDR3 runs 15 residues. From germline, CDR1 is SGDLS and CDR2 YYNGEE. J was trimmed by 4 bases and V by 4 bases; bases with no gene match: 9. Written as DNA, the CDR3 is TGTGCCAGCAGCACTACTCAGGGGGCCGGCACTGAAGCTTTCTTT. Protein: CASSTTQGAGTEAFF.

This clone was found once. The CDR3 coding sequence is TGTGCCAGCAGTGACGGCTACGAAGCGGGAGGCTACACCTTC. Its translation is CASSDGYEAGGYTF. V and J are TRBV6-4 and TRBJ1-2, with no clear D. Germline CDR1 and CDR2: MRHNA and SNTAGT. Trimming took 2 bases from V and 8 from J, leaving 15 bases between them. This CDR3 contains 14 residues.

This sequence joins TRBV5-1 and TRBJ2-7; 7 nucleotides align to TRBD2. The CDR3 covers 15 residues. Per the germline V gene, CDR1 is SGHRS and CDR2 is YFSETQ. V dropped 0 bases and J dropped 8; count of bases not matched to a gene: 11. As DNA, the CDR3 is TGCGCCAGCAGCTTGGCTAGCGGCGCCCCCCCTCAGCAGTACTTC. This encodes CASSLASGAPPQQYF.

The chain combines TRBV27 with TRBJ2-1, with TRBD2 as a possible D gene (6 bases). Trimming took 4 bases from V and 4 from J, leaving 11 bases between them. The germline V gene encodes CDR1 MNHEY and CDR2 SMNVEV (reference sequence). This CDR3 comprises 14 residues. In DNA form, the CDR3 reads TGTGCCAGCAGTTGGCCGGGGGAATACAATGAGCAGTTCTTC. It translates to CASSWPGEYNEQFF.

The rearrangement uses TRBV19 and TRBJ2-7, with 7 positions matching TRBD2. Germline lookup yields CDR1 LNHDA and CDR2 SQIVND (reference sequence). This CDR3 comprises 13 residues. The ends lost 1 base at V and 6 bases at J; junction bases unmatched: 3. The DNA of the CDR3 is TGTGCCAGTAGTATAGGAGGGAGGGGCGAGCAGTACTTC. Its protein is CASSIGGRGEQYF.

This clone was observed a single time. This sequence joins TRBV2 and TRBJ2-7; 10 positions match TRBD1. V shed 7 bases and J 2 bases; nucleotides not matched to a gene: 8. This CDR3 has 15 amino acids. Germline V CDR1 and CDR2: SNHLY, FYNNEI. The DNA for the CDR3 is TGTGCCAGCATTAGCTCCGGGACAGGGGCCTACGAGCAGTACTTC. Translated: CASISSGTGAYEQYF. Supplemented by reference TRBV2 and TRBJ2-7, the full variable domain reads EPEVTQTPSHQVTQMGQEVILRCVPISNHLYFYWYRQILGQKVEFLVSFYNNEISEKSEIFDDQFSVERPDGSNFTLKIRSTKLEDSAMYFCASISSGTGAYEQYFGPGTRLTVT.

V and J are TRBV18 and TRBJ1-3; D uncertain. Trimming took 1 base from V and 1 from J, leaving 14 bases between them. The CDR3 consists of 17 residues. CDR1 is KGHSH and CDR2 is LQKENI in the germline V gene. The CDR3 DNA is TGTGCCAGCTCACCACAGCCCCTGGAGGGATCTGGAAACACCATATATTTT. Encoded protein: CASSPQPLEGSGNTIYF.

The V gene is TRBV7-9, the J gene TRBJ2-1; TRBD2 agrees at 10 bases. The germline V gene has CDR1 SEHNR and CDR2 FQNEAQ (reference sequence). The CDR3 contains 15 residues. The V and J ends lost 1 base and 4 bases, in that order; junction bases with no gene match: 1. This chain's CDR3 is CASSLGTSGYNEQFF. In nucleotides, the CDR3 is TGTGCCAGCAGCTTAGGGACTAGCGGTTACAATGAGCAGTTCTTC.

This clone was observed a handful of times. The rearrangement links TRBV5-1 to TRBJ2-3; D remains unclear. The V gene's germline CDR1 is SGHRS and CDR2 YFSETQ. Between the trimmed V and J ends, which lost 2 bases and 4 bases, there was a span of 5 bases. This CDR3 comprises 12 residues. The CDR3 here is CASSFEADTQYF. The CDR3 region has the DNA TGCGCCAGCAGCTTTGAGGCAGATACGCAGTATTTT.

The CDR3 DNA follows: TGTGCCAGTAGTATGCCCGGGACAGGGGGCCTGAACACTGAAGCTTTCTTT. This sequence encodes CASSMPGTGGLNTEAFF. The chain joins TRBV19 to TRBJ1-1, with 12 bases matching TRBD1. J lost 0 bases, V lost 3 bases, and 5 bases had no gene match. The germline gives CDR1 LNHDA, CDR2 SQIVND (reference sequence). There are 17 residues in the CDR3.

This clone appeared a few times. V and J are TRBV19 and TRBJ2-7; D is possibly TRBD2 (6 bases). Germline CDR1 LNHDA, CDR2 SQIVND (reference sequence). CDR3 length: 12 amino acids. V lost 5 bases and J 9 bases, leaving 14 bases between the germline ends. The CDR3: CASSPTLGGQYF. CDR3 sequence (DNA): TGTGCCAGTAGTCCTACTTTGGGAGGGCAGTACTTC.

The chain couples TRBV25-1 to TRBJ1-2; weak D call: TRBD1 (5 bases). This CDR3 has 12 residues. Germline loops: CDR1 MGHDK, CDR2 SYGVNS. V gave up 8 bases and J gave up 4 bases, with 11 bases separating them. The CDR3 region is CASRDYSYGYTF. The CDR3 nucleotides read TGTGCCAGCCGGGACTACTCCTATGGCTACACCTTC.

For the CDR3, the DNA is TGTGCCAGCAGTGCCCAGCCGACAAGGAATCAGCCCCAGCATTTT. Amino acids: CASSAQPTRNQPQHF. The rearrangement joins TRBV6-6 to TRBJ1-5; D gene unclear. V lost 5 bases, J lost 4 bases, and 15 bases lay in between. CDR1 is MNHNY, CDR2 SVGAGI, per germline (reference sequence). The CDR3 extends over 15 amino acids.

The chain combines TRBV30 with TRBJ2-1; tentative D call: TRBD2 (5 bases). Germline lookup yields CDR1 GTSNPN and CDR2 SVGIG (reference sequence). V lost 3 bases and J 8 bases, leaving 20 bases between the germline ends. The CDR3 has 15 residues. The CDR3 region is CAWSADSIGNYEQFF. The CDR3 DNA follows: TGTGCCTGGAGCGCGGACTCGATAGGCAACTATGAGCAGTTCTTC.

The chain links TRBV27 to TRBJ1-1; possible D gene TRBD1, 6 bases. CDR1 is MNHEY, CDR2 SMNVEV, per germline (reference sequence). Trimming left V 4 bases short and J 5 bases short, with 14 bases between. The CDR3 contains 14 residues. CDR3 sequence: CASSSRGGRTEAFF. The DNA for the CDR3 is TGTGCCAGCAGTTCACGGGGGGGGCGAACTGAAGCTTTCTTT.

The rearrangement joins TRBV7-8 to TRBJ2-4; TRBD2 aligns across 9 bases. Unmatched junction bases numbered 12, after V lost 7 bases and J lost 8 bases. The length of the CDR3 is 15 residues. CDR1 is SGHVS and CDR2 is FQNEAQ in the germline V gene. In nucleotides, the CDR3 is TGTGCCAGCACCGAATCCGGACTAGCGAGGGACATTCAGTACTTC. Translating it yields CASTESGLARDIQYF.

J is TRBJ2-7 and V is TRBV5-5; 10 nucleotides agree with TRBD1. The CDR3 is 15 amino acids. Per germline, CDR1 SGHKS and CDR2 YYEKEE (reference sequence). With 0 bases clipped from V and 4 bases from J, the junction kept 4 bases outside the gene matches. The CDR3 nucleotides are TGTGCCAGCAGCTTGGGACAGGGGGCGCAGTACGAGCAGTACTTC. Translated: CASSLGQGAQYEQYF.

The rearrangement joins TRBV7-3 to TRBJ2-4; TRBD2 might be the D (5 bases). The length of the CDR3 is 17 residues. Deletions cut 1 base from V and 1 base from J, with 14 bases between. Germline CDR1 and CDR2: SGHTA and FQGTGA. CDR3 nucleotide sequence: TGTGCCAGCAGCTTAAGGGGTCCCGGCGGGGCCAAAAACATTCAGTACTTC. Encoded protein: CASSLRGPGGAKNIQYF.